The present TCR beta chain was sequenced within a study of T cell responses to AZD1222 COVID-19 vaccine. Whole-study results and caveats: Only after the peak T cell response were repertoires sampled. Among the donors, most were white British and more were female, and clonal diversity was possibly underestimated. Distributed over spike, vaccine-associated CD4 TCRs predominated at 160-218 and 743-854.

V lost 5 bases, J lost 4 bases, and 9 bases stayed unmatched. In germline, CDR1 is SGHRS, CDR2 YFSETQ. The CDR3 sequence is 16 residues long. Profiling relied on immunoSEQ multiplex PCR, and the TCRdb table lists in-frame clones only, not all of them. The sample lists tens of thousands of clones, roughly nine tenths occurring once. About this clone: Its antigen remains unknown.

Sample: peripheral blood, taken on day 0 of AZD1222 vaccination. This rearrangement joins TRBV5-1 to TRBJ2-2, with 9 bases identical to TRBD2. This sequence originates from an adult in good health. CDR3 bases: TGCGCCAGCAGGGTGGTAGCGGGGGACCTCACCGGGGAGCTGTTTTTT. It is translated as CASRVVAGDLTGELFF. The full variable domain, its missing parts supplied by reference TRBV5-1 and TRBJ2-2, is KAGVTQTPRYLIKTRGQQVTLSCSPISGHRSVSWYQQTPGQGLQFLFEYFSETQRNKGNFPGRFSGRQFSNSRSEMNVSTLELGDSALYLCASRVVAGDLTGELFFGEGSRLTVL.